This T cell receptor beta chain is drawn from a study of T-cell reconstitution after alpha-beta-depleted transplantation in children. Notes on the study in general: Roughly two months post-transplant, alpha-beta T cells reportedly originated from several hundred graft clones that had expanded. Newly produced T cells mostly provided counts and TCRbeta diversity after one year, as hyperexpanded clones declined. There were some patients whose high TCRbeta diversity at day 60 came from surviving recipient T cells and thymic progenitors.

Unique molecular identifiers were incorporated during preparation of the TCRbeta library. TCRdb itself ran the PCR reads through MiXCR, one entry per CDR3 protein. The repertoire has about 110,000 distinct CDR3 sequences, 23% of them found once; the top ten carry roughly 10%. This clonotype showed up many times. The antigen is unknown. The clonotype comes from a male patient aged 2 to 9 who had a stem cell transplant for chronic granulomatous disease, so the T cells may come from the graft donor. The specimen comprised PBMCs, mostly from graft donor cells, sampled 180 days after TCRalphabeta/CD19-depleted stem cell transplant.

The chain's CDR3 is CSARRVQETQYF. CDR3 in DNA: TGCAGTGCTAGGAGGGTGCAAGAGACCCAGTACTTC. V is TRBV20-1 and J is TRBJ2-5, with D maybe TRBD2 (5 bases). V was shortened by 3 bases and J by 2 bases, with 7 bases between the two germline ends. This CDR3 has 12 residues. Per germline, CDR1 DFQATT and CDR2 SNEGSKA (reference sequence).